This T cell receptor beta chain is from a study of shared clonotypes between healthy human individuals (dated by TCRdb to 2018 to 2021). Study-wide context: The cohort comprised two women and a few men aged 18 to 49 years. The study deeply sequenced blood TCR repertoires of five healthy adults to estimate repertoire size and the extent of clonotype sharing between individuals. To increase sequencing depth and limit assay-specific biases, different laboratories used diverse techniques to prepare libraries and sequence TCR repertoires. Per donor, leukapheresis produced somewhere between about 0.94 and 8.9 billion PBMCs. Broader findings and caveats from the paper: Sampling was restricted to blood, and TCR repertoires in tissues likely differ from the TCR repertoires found in blood. Based on pairwise subsampling, the degree of clonotype sharing among donors was expected to be affected by sequencing depth. The genetic and exposure-history diversity represented was limited by the small number of donors.

About this clone: The clone's antigen remains unknown. No clone much larger than this one lies a single base away; base qualities are absent.

Using the deep immunoSEQ assay, multiplex PCR amplified TCR CDR3 regions from genomic DNA. For each cell subset, the extracted genomic DNA was distributed evenly across all wells of several immunoSEQ 96-well plates, and each plate served as one replicate. For unsorted PBMC, roughly 0.3 ug genomic DNA, equal to 30,000 or so T cell genomes, was loaded into each replicate PCR. Ten immunoSEQ deep assay plates were used to sequence unsorted PBMC genomic DNA. Purified libraries were measured with a Qubit 3.0 fluorometer, size-checked on a Bioanalyzer 2100, and measured again with the KAPA Library Quantification kit. Each immunoSEQ 96-well plate was sequenced on its own single-read 150-cycle Illumina NextSeq 550 flow cell. The authors processed their data as follows. Because only junctional sequences without quality scores were contained in the immunoSEQ output, filtering matching that applied to full-length reads could not be performed. Sequences were annotated with PyIR, a Python wrapper for IgBLAST v1.9, and V/J genes and CDR3 were assigned using IMGT germline references. Any read was removed if the V/J assignment was weak (E-value above 1e-6), the CDR3 was missing, or the read contained stop codons, out-of-frame junctions, or ambiguous translated residues. V3J clonotypes were defined as sequences sharing an identical inferred V gene, J gene, and CDR3 amino acid sequence. Percentage overlap between repertoires was calculated by dividing the number of shared unique clonotypes by the size of the smaller repertoire. Richness of each repertoire was evaluated using RTK rarefaction, the Chao1 estimator, and Recon v2.1 estimates of unobserved clonotypes. TCRdb holds this immuneACCESS table with in-frame rearrangements only. Some clones are missing; in checked studies, unresolved V genes explain under half, and the rest has no known cause. For V, J and clone size, that table is used; D and trimming come from the DNA. Across this sample there are approximately 470,000 clones, with 70% to 85% seen only once. About 12% of the sample is taken by the ten largest.

CDR1 is given as KGHSH and CDR2 as LQKENI, both from the germline V gene. V lost 3 bases and J lost 4 bases, and the count of bases not matched to a germline gene is 8. The CDR3 spans 15 residues, from the cysteine through the phenylalanine. This entry keeps only the CDR3 DNA: 45 bases, framed from base 1. The donors were healthy, HIV-negative adults who had no recently reported acute infections or vaccinations. Only Caucasian adults living in Nashville, Tennessee, USA were represented among the donors. For unsorted samples, 90 million to 95 million PBMCs were counted, and genomic DNA was extracted using the QIAamp DNA Blood Mini kit. Blood was collected by leukapheresis, and PBMCs were isolated by Ficoll-Histopaque density gradient centrifugation and then cryopreserved in liquid nitrogen vapor phase.

The receptor comes from a woman in her thirties or forties in good health. Some clones in this sample may be carry-over from other donors' samples. Source material: PBMCs. This chain joins TRBV18 to TRBJ2-7; TRBD2 matches 8 bases in the middle. The CDR3 is CASSPRLASNYEQYF. The base sequence is TGTGCCAGCTCACCCAGACTAGCGTCTAATTACGAGCAGTACTTC.